This T cell receptor (beta chain) came from a study of cytomegalovirus exposure and HLA in healthy donors. The study's findings and limits: A later analysis linked a missense DCLRE1C variant to TCR beta V- and J-gene trimming. HLA restriction was apparent for most CMV-associated TCR beta chains in a later analysis. When analyzed later, the rates of TCR association showed variation by HLA locus, with DRB1 the most and HLA-C the fewest.

The PCR employed 60 Vbeta primers together with 13 Jbeta primers. Original data processing: In a later analysis, the count reached 82 million or so unique TCR beta chains, with approximately 10 million shared. Clones were read by immunoSEQ multiplex PCR, and TCRdb kept only the in-frame ones, dropping some. The V and J calls and the clone size are those of that table, but D and trimming were determined from the DNA. Seen here are about 130,000 clones, approximately 80% observed once, and the top ten hold about 2.5%. Germline V gene lookup returns CDR1 MNHEY and CDR2 SMNVEV (reference sequence). Trimming pared 1 base from V and 0 bases from J, leaving 10 bases between. The CDR3 has 16 amino acids. About this clone itself: As yet, its antigen is unknown.

The rearrangement links TRBV27 to TRBJ2-1; a weak D match, TRBD2 (6 bases). Sequenced sample: PBMCs. The source of this sequence is a man in his thirties or forties in good health and CMV-seronegative. The CDR3 reads CASSLFGGSSYNEQFF. CDR3 nucleotides: TGTGCCAGCAGTTTATTCGGGGGTAGCTCCTACAATGAGCAGTTCTTC.